These 17 T cell receptor beta chains share one sample of origin, sequenced in a study of OX40 agonist ivuxolimab in advanced cancers. TCRdb's copy holds only in-frame clones and misses some; the assay was immunoSEQ multiplex PCR. Of over 70,000 clones in the sample, 89% are singletons; the top ten hold less than 0.2%. The sequencing used CD4+ or CD8+ T cells sorted from blood, collected in a trial of the OX40 agonist ivuxolimab. Receptors were obtained from an adult with an advanced solid tumor such as melanoma, head and neck, liver or kidney cancer.

This chain uses TRBV5-1 with TRBJ2-6, with 7 bases fitting TRBD1. V lost 4 bases and J lost 4; bases outside the gene matches: 14. The CDR3 spans 18 residues. The germline CDR1 and CDR2 sequences are SGHRS and YFSETQ. The CDR3 loop reads CASSAGQAIPSGANVLTF. DNA of the CDR3: TGCGCCAGCAGCGCAGGACAGGCAATCCCCTCGGGGGCCAACGTCCTGACTTTC.

V usage is TRBV7-9 and J usage is TRBJ2-2; D may be TRBD2 (6 bases). The CDR3 is 13 residues long. The V gene's germline CDR1 is SEHNR and CDR2 FQNEAQ (reference sequence). Trimming left V 2 bases short and J 9 bases short, with 10 bases between. CDR3 bases: TGTGCCAGCAGCTTAATGGAGGGCAGGGAGCTGTTTTTT. It translates to CASSLMEGRELFF.

The V and J genes are TRBV28 and TRBJ1-4; D might be TRBD1 (6 bases). The CDR3 has 12 amino acids. Deletions cut 10 bases from V and 7 bases from J, with 13 bases between. Germline values: CDR1 MDHEN, CDR2 SYDVKM. CDR3 nucleotide sequence: TGTGCCATCTCGGGAGGGGGTGAAAAACTGTTTTTT. Translated: CAISGGGEKLFF.

The rearrangement joins TRBV29-1 to TRBJ1-1; unclear D gene. The CDR3 loop spans 10 amino acids. Germline CDR1 SQVTM, CDR2 ANQGSEA. V lost 7 bases, J lost 1 base, and 4 bases lay in between. The CDR3 region has the DNA TGCAGCGCCGAGAACACTGAAGCTTTCTTT. Residues: CSAENTEAFF.

The V call is TRBV10-2, the J call TRBJ1-1, with D possibly being TRBD1 (5 bases). Trimming removed 4 bases at V and 3 bases at J, with 6 bases between. Germline V gene sequence: CDR1 WSHSY, CDR2 SAAADI. The length of the CDR3 is 12 residues. CDR3 region: CASSGQHTEAFF. CDR3 DNA sequence: TGCGCCAGCAGTGGACAGCACACTGAAGCTTTCTTT.

The chain uses TRBV7-9 and TRBJ2-5, with D tentatively TRBD1 or TRBD2 (6 bases each). Per the germline V gene, CDR1 is SEHNR and CDR2 is FQNEAQ (reference sequence). This CDR3 comprises 15 residues. Trimming left V 0 bases short and J 6 bases short, with 14 bases between. CDR3 sequence: CASSLAGGNVQTQYF. The CDR3 DNA is TGTGCCAGCAGCTTAGCGGGGGGCAATGTTCAGACCCAGTACTTC.

This clone was picked up a small number of times. This chain links TRBV6-1 with TRBJ1-4; D is perhaps TRBD1 (5 bases). The germline V and J ends were trimmed by 6 bases and 7 bases, with 15 bases remaining between them. Germline CDR1 and CDR2: MNHNS and SASEGT. The CDR3 sequence is 14 residues long. Here the CDR3 reads CASRAWGGVEKLFF. The CDR3 DNA follows: TGTGCCAGCAGGGCCTGGGGGGGGGTTGAAAAACTGTTTTTT.

The CDR3, as DNA: TGCGCCAGCAGCCAAGAGTACTTCACAGGCACAGATACGCAGTATTTT. Translating gives CASSQEYFTGTDTQYF. The rearrangement uses TRBV4-1 and TRBJ2-3; D ambiguous. The germline V gene has CDR1 MGHRA and CDR2 YSYEKL. This CDR3 is built from 16 residues. The ends were cut back, 0 bases at V and 1 base at J, with 11 bases in the middle.

The chain has TRBV5-4 and TRBJ1-4; 9 bases fit TRBD1. Germline CDR1 reads SGHNT; CDR2 reads YYREEE (reference sequence). V dropped 3 bases and J dropped 8; count of bases not matched to a gene: 5. The CDR3 runs to 14 residues. This chain's CDR3 is CASSWTGEGEKLFF. For the CDR3, the DNA is TGTGCCAGCAGCTGGACAGGGGAGGGCGAAAAACTGTTTTTT.

The CDR3: CASKWDNSPLHF. The CDR3 coding sequence is TGTGCCAGCAAGTGGGATAATTCACCCCTCCACTTT. The chain employs TRBV7-8 and TRBJ1-6; D unresolved. The germline CDR1 and CDR2 sequences are SGHVS and FQNEAQ. The CDR3 runs 12 residues. V shed 7 bases and J shed 5 bases, with 6 bases lying between them.

V gene TRBV5-6 combines with J gene TRBJ2-3; 8 bases match TRBD2. V was clipped by 6 bases and J by 0 bases; unmatched bases: 3. CDR3 length equals 14 residues. CDR1 is SGHDT, CDR2 YYEEEE, per germline. The CDR3 bases are TGTGCCAGCACGCCTAGCGGGAGCACAGATACGCAGTATTTT. It is translated as CASTPSGSTDTQYF. The full variable domain, completed using reference TRBV5-6 and TRBJ2-3, is DAGVTQSPTHLIKTRGQQVTLRCSPKSGHDTVSWYQQALGQGPQFIFQYYEEEERQRGNFPDRFSGHQFPNYSSELNVNALLLGDSALYLCASTPSGSTDTQYFGPGTRLTVL.

The V and J genes are TRBV9 and TRBJ2-3; 11 nucleotides match TRBD2. From germline, CDR1 is SGDLS and CDR2 YYNGEE. V dropped 3 bases and J dropped 5; count of bases not matched to a gene: 5. This CDR3 has 15 residues. CDR3 bases: TGTGCCAGCAGCGAGGCTAGCGGGGGGTTAGATACGCAGTATTTT. It yields the protein CASSEASGGLDTQYF. Full variable domain (remainder filled in from reference TRBV9 and TRBJ2-3): DSGVTQTPKHLITATGQRVTLRCSPRSGDLSVYWYQQSLDQGLQFLIQYYNGEERAKGNILERFSAQQFPDLHSELNLSSLELGDSALYFCASSEASGGLDTQYFGPGTRLTVL.

V is TRBV6-1 and J is TRBJ2-7; D gene uncertain. Germline CDR1 is MNHNS and CDR2 is SASEGT. This CDR3 has 13 amino acids. The V and J ends lost 6 bases and 3 bases respectively, with 12 bases between them. CDR3 coding DNA: TGTGCCAGCAGCCAAGGGATACTCTACGAGCAGTACGTC. This sequence encodes CASSQGILYEQYV.

V usage is TRBV27 and J usage is TRBJ1-4, with D unclear. This CDR3 has 13 residues. CDR1 MNHEY and CDR2 SMNVEV come from the germline V gene (reference sequence). The V end was cut by 2 bases, the J end by 7 bases, with 8 bases between. The CDR3, as DNA: TGTGCCAGCAGTTTAGGCCGGGTTGAAAAACTGTTTTTT. Protein: CASSLGRVEKLFF.

A single count supports this clone. This chain connects TRBV6-5 to TRBJ1-1, with TRBD1 identical over 9 bases. Unmatched junction bases numbered 6, after V lost 7 bases and J lost 0 bases. The CDR3 contains 15 residues. Germline CDR1 and CDR2: MNHEY and SVGAGI. The CDR3, as DNA: TGTGCCAGCACTCTGACAGGGGGAATGAACACTGAAGCTTTCTTT. Its translation: CASTLTGGMNTEAFF.

The chain joins TRBV7-2 to TRBJ2-2; the D is unclear. The CDR3 sequence is 16 residues long. Germline CDR1 SGHTA, CDR2 FQGNSA. Trimming left V 2 bases short and J 3 bases short, with 13 bases between. CDR3 in amino acids: CASSLLGGSYTGELFF. The CDR3 coding sequence is TGTGCCAGCAGCTTACTTGGTGGCAGCTACACCGGGGAGCTGTTTTTT.

V is TRBV6-1 and J is TRBJ2-7; 8 bases match TRBD1. Germline CDR1 and CDR2: MNHNS and SASEGT. V shed 3 bases, J shed 12 bases, and the junction held 4 bases outside the gene matches. This CDR3 has 11 amino acids. The CDR3 DNA follows: TGTGCCAGCAGTGACACAGGGGGTGTGTACTTC. Translation gives CASSDTGGVYF.